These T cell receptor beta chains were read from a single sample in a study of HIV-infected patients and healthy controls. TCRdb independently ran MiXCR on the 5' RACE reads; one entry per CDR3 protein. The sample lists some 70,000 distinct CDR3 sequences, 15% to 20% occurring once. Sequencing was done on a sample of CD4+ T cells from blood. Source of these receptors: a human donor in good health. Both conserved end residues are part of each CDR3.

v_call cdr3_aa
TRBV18 CASSPGYTEAFF
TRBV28 CASSYVAGTYNEQFF
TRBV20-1 CSARLTVRGEQYF
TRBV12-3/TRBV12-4 CASRQSGNSYEQYF
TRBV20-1 CSASRSGAEGNTIYF
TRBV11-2 CASSIPGQGDYEQYF
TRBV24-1 CATSDTPGGLYNEQFF
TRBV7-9 CASSPPGGQGVAEAFF
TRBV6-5 CASSKQGSYEQYF
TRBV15 CATSRDPTGIMNTEAFF
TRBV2 CASGPLGAGTEAFF
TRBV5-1 CASSLVGRHEKLFF
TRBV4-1 CASSQAAGDGTEAFF
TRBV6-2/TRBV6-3 CASSYSQGLNYGYTF